This T cell receptor beta chain came from a study of OX40 agonist ivuxolimab in advanced cancers. At the level of the study: Of mixed ages from about 20 to 80 and averaging roughly 60 years, the group was just under 85% male.

This CDR3 region has 14 residues. Germline V CDR1 and CDR2: MNHEY, SVGAGI. Trimming left V 4 bases short and J 9 bases short, with 13 bases between. The data were produced by immunoSEQ multiplex PCR, yet TCRdb's version contains in-frame clones alone and is incomplete. The sample contains more than 55,000 clones, approximately 86% of which appear only once. The sample holds a few counts of this clone. Sample: CD4+ or CD8+ T cells sorted from blood, taken in a trial of the OX40 agonist ivuxolimab. This receptor was taken from an adult with an advanced solid tumor such as melanoma, head and neck, liver or kidney cancer. V and J are TRBV6-5 and TRBJ1-6; D is possibly TRBD1 (6 bases). The CDR3 nucleotides are TGTGCCAGCAGTTCGCGGGACACCTTTTCACCCCTCCACTTT. Protein product: CASSSRDTFSPLHF.